These T cell receptor beta chains were read from a single sample in a study of regulatory T cells in long-lasting Graves disease. TCRdb re-called the multiplex PCR reads with MiXCR, one entry per CDR3 protein. Of over 350,000 distinct CDR3 sequences in the sample, roughly 15% were seen once. The sample was also linked to a second study, of T cells in Graves' hyperthyroidism and ophthalmopathy.

Source: peripheral blood mononuclear cells (PBMCs), taken at new diagnosis, from a patient treated with antithyroid drugs. The receptors were sampled from a woman between 50 and 59 years old with Graves disease. The CDR3 runs from the conserved cysteine through the conserved F or W. A D gene is named only where the DNA matches it firmly. The size of a clone is reported for some rows only, either as once, few or many, or as a class for expanded clones.

>many|TRBJ2-5|TRBV11-2|-
CASSPEGETQYF
TGTGCCAGCAGCCCCGAAGGAGAGACCCAGTACTTC
>-|TRBJ2-4|TRBV4-2|TRBD2
CASSQGGLAGGPRTKNIQYF
TGTGCCAGCAGCCAGGGGGGACTAGCGGGAGGGCCTCGGACCAAAAACATTCAGTACTTC
>many|TRBJ2-1|TRBV12-3/TRBV12-4|TRBD2
CASSPGGSGSGEQFF
TGTGCCAGCAGCCCGGGGGGTAGCGGGAGTGGTGAGCAGTTCTTC
>-|TRBJ1-3|TRBV3-1|-
CASSQDSVRGNTIYF
TGTGCCAGCAGCCAAGATTCGGTAAGAGGAAACACCATATATTTT
>many|TRBJ1-3|TRBV11-3|-
CASSLLDGNTIYF
TGTGCCAGCAGCCTCCTAGATGGAAACACCATATATTTT
>many|TRBJ2-5|TRBV7-9|TRBD1
CASSLLGQGQGETQYF
TGTGCCAGCAGCTTACTGGGACAGGGGCAGGGAGAGACCCAGTACTTC
>-|TRBJ2-1|TRBV2|TRBD2
CASRRGTSLWNEQFF
TGTGCCAGCAGACGAGGGACTAGCTTGTGGAATGAGCAGTTCTTC
>-|TRBJ1-2|TRBV12-3/TRBV12-4|TRBD1
CASSSGQGWGYGYTF
TGTGCCAGCAGTTCCGGACAGGGATGGGGCTATGGCTACACCTTC
>many|TRBJ1-1|TRBV12-3/TRBV12-4|-
CASSQRGGVNTEAFF
TGTGCCAGCAGCCAAAGGGGGGGGGTGAACACTGAAGCTTTCTTT
>many|TRBJ2-1|TRBV10-2|TRBD2
CASSGTSGSDEQFF
TGCGCCAGCAGTGGGACTAGCGGGAGCGATGAGCAGTTCTTC
>many|TRBJ1-1|TRBV18|-
CASSQSGALGVEAFF
TGTGCCAGCTCACAATCCGGGGCCCTCGGGGTTGAAGCTTTCTTT
>few|TRBJ1-5|TRBV19|-
CASGENSNQPQHF
TGTGCCAGTGGTGAAAATAGCAATCAGCCCCAGCATTTT
>-|TRBJ1-6|TRBV27|TRBD1
CASSARTGRVSPLHF
TGTGCCAGCAGTGCACGGACAGGGCGCGTCTCACCCCTCCACTTT
>few|TRBJ2-1|TRBV3-1|TRBD2
CASSLGLAGLYNEQFF
TGTGCCAGCAGCCTCGGACTAGCGGGACTTTACAATGAGCAGTTCTTC
>few|TRBJ2-3|TRBV24-1|TRBD2
CATGGSSRTRPSTDTQYF
TGTGCCACCGGCGGGAGTAGTCGTACGAGGCCTAGCACAGATACGCAGTATTTT
>few|TRBJ2-3|TRBV12-5|-
CASGLANTDTQYF
TGTGCTAGTGGTTTGGCTAACACAGATACGCAGTATTTT
>-|TRBJ2-3|TRBV29-1|-
CSVEERRVQDTQYF
TGCAGCGTTGAAGAAAGGCGGGTCCAAGATACGCAGTATTTT
>once|TRBJ2-7|TRBV9|-
CASSVLGTPYEQYF
TGTGCCAGCAGCGTATTAGGGACTCCTTACGAGCAGTACTTC
>few|TRBJ2-3|TRBV6-1|TRBD2
CASRELAGSAHTQYF
TGTGCCAGCAGGGAACTAGCGGGATCTGCACATACGCAGTATTTT
>-|TRBJ2-7|TRBV7-2|TRBD1
CASSPQTGGGYEQYF
TGTGCCAGCAGCCCCCAGACAGGGGGCGGCTACGAGCAGTACTTC
>-|TRBJ1-4|TRBV9|-
CASSPYSGRTNEKLFF
TGTGCCAGCAGCCCCTACTCGGGGAGAACTAATGAAAAACTGTTTTTT
>many|TRBJ2-7|TRBV3-1|TRBD1
CASSQEGTGAEQYF
TGTGCCAGCAGCCAAGAAGGGACAGGGGCCGAGCAGTACTTC
>few|TRBJ1-3|TRBV18|TRBD1
CASSRIRDSSGNTIYF
TGTGCCAGCTCAAGAATCCGGGACAGCTCTGGAAACACCATATATTTT
>-|TRBJ2-1|TRBV28|TRBD2
CASELTSGRPNEQFF
TGTGCCAGCGAACTGACTAGCGGGAGGCCGAATGAGCAGTTCTTC
>-|TRBJ2-7|TRBV12-3/TRBV12-4|-
CASSFERGAYEQYF
TGTGCCAGCAGTTTTGAGAGGGGGGCCTACGAGCAGTACTTC
>-|TRBJ2-3|TRBV25-1|-
CASSHPRDRLGNTQYF
TGTGCCAGCAGTCACCCCCGGGACCGACTGGGTAATACGCAGTATTTT
>-|TRBJ1-1|TRBV27|-
CASTTVGSGTEAFF
TGTGCCAGCACCACCGTAGGGTCGGGCACTGAAGCTTTCTTT
>-|TRBJ2-1|TRBV14|-
CASSQDTDEQFF
TGTGCCAGCAGCCAGGATACAGATGAGCAGTTCTTC
>-|TRBJ2-1|TRBV4-1|-
CASSQVGGSNEQFF
TGCGCCAGCAGCCAAGTAGGAGGGAGTAATGAGCAGTTCTTC
>few|TRBJ1-1|TRBV9|-
CASSVGLMTSTEAFF
TGTGCCAGCAGCGTAGGACTTATGACATCAACTGAAGCTTTCTTT
>few|TRBJ1-1|TRBV7-6|-
CASSPRSNTEAFF
TGTGCCAGCAGCCCTCGGTCCAACACTGAAGCTTTCTTT
>-|TRBJ2-3|TRBV5-1|-
CASSLERRTSTDTQYF
TGCGCCAGCAGCTTGGAGAGGCGAACAAGCACAGATACGCAGTATTTT
>-|TRBJ2-5|TRBV27|-
CASKEEKGGETQYF
TGTGCCAGCAAGGAGGAGAAAGGGGGAGAGACCCAGTACTTC
>-|TRBJ1-2|TRBV29-1|-
CSVEGTGANYGYTF
TGCAGCGTTGAAGGGACGGGAGCTAACTATGGCTACACCTTC
>many|TRBJ2-3|TRBV20-1|-
CSASRYPVADTQYF
TGCAGTGCTTCACGCTACCCTGTCGCAGATACGCAGTATTTT
>many|TRBJ2-1|TRBV29-1|TRBD2
CSVAGLAGDNEQFF
TGCAGCGTGGCGGGACTAGCGGGAGACAATGAGCAGTTCTTC
>many|TRBJ2-3|TRBV18|-
CASSPVGRHTDTQYF
TGTGCCAGCTCACCGGTGGGCAGACACACAGATACGCAGTATTTT
>-|TRBJ2-1|TRBV5-1|-
CASSLAYLAGPDEQFF
TGCGCCAGCAGCTTGGCTTACTTGGCAGGGCCGGATGAGCAGTTCTTC
>many|TRBJ1-2|TRBV30|-
CAWSLGTAYGYTF
TGTGCCTGGTCCCTGGGGACGGCCTATGGCTACACCTTC
>-|TRBJ2-1|TRBV5-1|TRBD2
CASSLDPTSGASSYEQFF
TGCGCCAGCAGCTTGGATCCGACTAGCGGAGCGAGCTCCTACGAGCAGTTCTTC
>-|TRBJ2-1|TRBV6-1|-
CASSVYHPYYEQFF
TGTGCCAGCAGTGTTTACCACCCGTACTACGAGCAGTTCTTC
>-|TRBJ2-1|TRBV10-3|-
CAISEFKGSSYNEQFF
TGTGCCATCAGTGAGTTCAAGGGGAGCTCCTACAATGAGCAGTTCTTC
>-|TRBJ2-5|TRBV5-1|TRBD2
CASSQMTSGRASWETQYF
TGCGCCAGCAGCCAAATGACTAGCGGGAGGGCCTCGTGGGAGACCCAGTACTTC
>few|TRBJ2-7|TRBV4-1|-
CASSQERWGPYEQYF
TGCGCCAGCAGCCAAGAACGGTGGGGGCCCTACGAGCAGTACTTC
>many|TRBJ1-1|TRBV29-1|-
CSARDSNTEAFF
TGCAGTGCTAGAGATTCGAACACTGAAGCTTTCTTT
>many|TRBJ2-3|TRBV12-3/TRBV12-4|-
CASSFTPLNHPTDTQYF
TGTGCCAGCAGTTTTACCCCGCTCAACCACCCCACAGATACGCAGTATTTT
>many|TRBJ2-7|TRBV28|TRBD2
CASSLDLAGGYEQYF
TGTGCCAGCAGTTTAGATCTTGCGGGAGGCTACGAGCAGTACTTC
>-|TRBJ2-7|TRBV4-1|TRBD1
CASSRVPGQGIEQYF
TGCGCCAGCAGCCGAGTACCGGGACAGGGGATCGAGCAGTACTTC
>many|TRBJ2-5|TRBV6-2/TRBV6-3|TRBD2
CASSGTSLETQYF
TGTGCCAGCAGCGGGACTAGCCTAGAGACCCAGTACTTC
>many|TRBJ2-5|TRBV10-3|-
CAISEGQETQYF
TGTGCCATCAGTGAGGGTCAAGAGACCCAGTACTTC
>-|TRBJ1-5|TRBV5-5|-
CASSLDRRSNQPQHF
TGTGCCAGCAGCTTGGACAGGCGTAGCAATCAGCCCCAGCATTTT
>-|TRBJ2-1|TRBV9|-
CASSVTQTLLGDNEQFF
TGTGCCAGCAGCGTAACCCAGACCCTACTAGGGGACAATGAGCAGTTCTTC
>many|TRBJ2-7|TRBV2|TRBD2
CASGAGAYEQYF
TGTGCCAGCGGGGCGGGAGCATACGAGCAGTACTTC
>-|TRBJ2-5|TRBV6-1|TRBD2
CASSEAVASGRGLTQYF
TGTGCCAGCAGTGAAGCGGTCGCTAGCGGGAGGGGGTTGACCCAGTACTTC
>-|TRBJ2-1|TRBV19|-
CASSIKNDGYNEQFF
TGTGCCAGTAGTATAAAGAACGATGGGTACAATGAGCAGTTCTTC
>-|TRBJ1-5|TRBV5-8|-
CASSNVRVRQPQHF
TGTGCCAGCAGCAACGTCAGGGTCAGGCAGCCCCAGCATTTT
>many|TRBJ1-5|TRBV29-1|-
CSVRVGEQPQHF
TGCAGCGTTCGGGTGGGGGAACAGCCCCAGCATTTT
>many|TRBJ1-1|TRBV6-5|-
CASSYGRTWAFF
TGTGCCAGCAGTTACGGGAGAACCTGGGCTTTCTTT